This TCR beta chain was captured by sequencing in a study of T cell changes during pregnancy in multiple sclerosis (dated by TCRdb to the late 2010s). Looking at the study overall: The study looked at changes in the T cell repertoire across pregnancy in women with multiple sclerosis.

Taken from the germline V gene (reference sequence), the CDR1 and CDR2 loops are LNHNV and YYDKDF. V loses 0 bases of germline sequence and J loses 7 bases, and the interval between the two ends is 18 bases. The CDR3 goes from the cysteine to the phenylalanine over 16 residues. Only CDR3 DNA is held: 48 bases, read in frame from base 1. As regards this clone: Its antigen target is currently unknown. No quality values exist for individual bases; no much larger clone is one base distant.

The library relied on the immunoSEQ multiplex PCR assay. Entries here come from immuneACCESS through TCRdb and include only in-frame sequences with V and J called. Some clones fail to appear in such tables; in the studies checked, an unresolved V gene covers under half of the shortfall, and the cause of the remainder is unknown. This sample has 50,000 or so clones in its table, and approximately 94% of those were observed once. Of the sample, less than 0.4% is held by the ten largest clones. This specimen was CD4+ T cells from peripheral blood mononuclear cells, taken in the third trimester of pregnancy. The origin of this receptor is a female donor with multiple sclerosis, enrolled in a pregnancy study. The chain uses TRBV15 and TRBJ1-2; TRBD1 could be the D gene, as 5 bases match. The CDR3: CATSRDFWQGVSGYTF. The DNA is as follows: TGTGCCACCAGCAGAGATTTCTGGCAGGGCGTAAGTGGCTACACCTTC.